These 24 T cell receptor beta chains share one sample of origin, sequenced in a study of CD8 T cells in Susac syndrome. An amount of RNA that ranged from roughly 0.5 to 1 ug was reverse transcribed with random hexamers. TCRdb called the immunoSEQ multiplex PCR reads again in MiXCR, with one record for every CDR3 protein. The data contain some 48,000 distinct CDR3 sequences, 90% to 95% of them seen just once; the ten biggest clones take up 0.35% to 0.5%. The specimen sequenced was CD8+ T cells from PBMCs. These receptors were taken from a human donor in good health.

The V and J genes are TRBV10-2 and TRBJ2-5, with 12 bases lining up with TRBD2. This CDR3 spans 15 amino acids. After removal of 0 bases from V and 5 bases from J, the junction contained 1 base not matched to a gene. Germline V gene data show CDR1 as WSHSY and CDR2 as SAAADI. The CDR3 coding sequence is TGCGCCAGCAGTGAGTCGGGGACTAGCGGGGAGACCCAGTACTTC. This sequence encodes CASSESGTSGETQYF.

The gene calls are TRBV4-3 and TRBJ2-3; no firm D call. CDR3 length: 16 amino acids. Trimming pared 0 bases from V and 2 bases from J, leaving 12 bases between. Germline V lookup: CDR1 LGHNA, CDR2 YSLEER. DNA for the CDR3: TGCGCCAGCAGCCAAGATACCGCCGGAGCCACAGATACGCAGTATTTT. Translated: CASSQDTAGATDTQYF.

The rearrangement joins TRBV28 to TRBJ2-5; a weak D match, TRBD2 (5 bases). Germline-derived CDR1 and CDR2 are MDHEN and SYDVKM. V lost 5 bases to trimming and J lost 11 bases, with 12 bases between them. This CDR3 contains 11 residues. The CDR3 reads CASSPADYQYF. The CDR3 DNA is TGTGCCAGCAGTCCCGCCGACTATCAGTACTTC. Drawing the rest from reference TRBV28 and TRBJ2-5, the complete variable domain is DVKVTQSSRYLVKRTGEKVFLECVQDMDHENMFWYRQDPGLGLRLIYFSYDVKMKEKGDIPEGYSVSREKKERFSLILESASTNQTSMYLCASSPADYQYFGPGTRLLVL.

The chain combines TRBV3-1 with TRBJ2-6; D is tentatively TRBD1 or TRBD2 (5 bases each). The V gene's germline CDR1 is LGHDT and CDR2 YNNKEL (reference sequence). The CDR3 covers 18 residues. The ends were cut back, 4 bases at V and 2 bases at J, with 18 bases in the middle. For the CDR3, the DNA is TGTGCCAGCAGCCCTCCGGGACGGCAGTGGGCTGGGGCCAACGTCCTGACTTTC. Translated, it gives CASSPPGRQWAGANVLTF.

In DNA, the CDR3 is TGTGCCAGCGGCGGGACCTCGAACACTGAAGCTTTCTTT. It yields the protein CASGGTSNTEAFF. V and J are TRBV7-8 and TRBJ1-1, with D perhaps matching TRBD1 (5 bases). From germline, CDR1 is SGHVS and CDR2 FQNEAQ. The CDR3 sequence is 13 residues long. V gave up 8 bases and J gave up 1 base, with 11 bases separating them.

The rearrangement links TRBV6-5 to TRBJ2-3; D not resolved. V lost 6 bases and J 0 bases, leaving 16 bases between the germline ends. Per the germline V gene, CDR1 is MNHEY and CDR2 is SVGAGI. The CDR3 has 16 amino acids. CDR3 loop: CASSYLQQSSTDTQYF. The CDR3 DNA is TGTGCCAGCAGCTACCTACAGCAGTCTAGCACAGATACGCAGTATTTT.

The chain uses TRBV11-2 and TRBJ1-1; D is uncertain. The CDR3 runs 14 residues. The V end was cut by 0 bases, the J end by 1 base, with 6 bases between. Per germline, CDR1 SGHAT and CDR2 FQNNGV. CDR3 coding DNA: TGTGCCAGCAGCTTAGAACTGGGGAACACTGAAGCTTTCTTT. Encoded protein: CASSLELGNTEAFF.

The CDR3, as DNA: TGCGCCAGCAGCCAAGACCCTGGGGCCAACGTCCTGACTTTC. Translation: CASSQDPGANVLTF. This rearrangement joins TRBV4-1 to TRBJ2-6; the D is unclear. The germline V gene has CDR1 MGHRA and CDR2 YSYEKL. The length of the CDR3 is 14 residues. The germline V and J ends were trimmed by 0 bases and 2 bases, with 2 bases remaining between them.

The rearrangement links TRBV7-9 to TRBJ2-1, with D possibly being TRBD1 (5 bases). The germline V gene encodes CDR1 SEHNR and CDR2 FQNEAQ (reference sequence). V was cut by 4 bases and J by 2 bases, with 15 bases left in between. The length of the CDR3 is 16 residues. In DNA form, the CDR3 reads TGTGCCAGCAGCTGGCTTGCGACAGAGACCTACAATGAGCAGTTCTTC. Amino acid sequence: CASSWLATETYNEQFF.

This chain connects TRBV12-3 or TRBV12-4 to TRBJ1-5; D uncertain. Trimming took off 8 bases at V and 0 bases at J, with 11 bases between the two ends. The CDR3 loop spans 14 amino acids. DNA of the CDR3: TGTGCCAGCTGTCTAGGGCCTAGCAATCAGCCCCAGCATTTT. It is translated as CASCLGPSNQPQHF.

This chain connects TRBV7-9 to TRBJ2-5; TRBD1 agrees at 11 bases. The V segment lost 5 bases and the J segment 5 bases; nucleotides outside the gene matches: 7. This CDR3 has 15 amino acids. CDR1 is SEHNR, CDR2 FQNEAQ, per germline (reference sequence). Here the CDR3 reads CASSPGQGALETQYF. The CDR3 region has the DNA TGTGCCAGCAGCCCAGGACAGGGGGCCCTGGAGACCCAGTACTTC.

The CDR3 reads CASSQDHTGDSYNEQFF. CDR3 coding DNA: TGCGCCAGCAGCCAAGATCATACAGGGGACTCCTACAATGAGCAGTTCTTC. This sequence joins TRBV4-3 and TRBJ2-1; 7 nucleotides line up with TRBD1. CDR1 and CDR2 from the germline V gene are LGHNA and YSLEER. This CDR3 has 17 residues. V was pared by 0 bases and J by 0 bases, with 5 bases of the junction left unmatched.

J is TRBJ2-7 and V is TRBV20-1; 12 bases are a match to TRBD2. The CDR3 has 16 residues. Germline V lookup: CDR1 DFQATT, CDR2 SNEGSKA (reference sequence). Germline trimming cut 6 bases from V and 2 bases from J; bases unmatched to any gene: 11. In DNA, the CDR3 is TGCAGTGCCGGAGCGATTAGGACTAGCGGGACCTACGAGCAGTACTTC. It encodes CSAGAIRTSGTYEQYF.

V and J are TRBV12-3 or TRBV12-4 and TRBJ2-1, with D possibly TRBD2 on 5 matching bases. The V end lost 1 base, the J end lost 8 bases, and 15 bases lay between the germline ends. There are 15 residues in the CDR3. CDR3 nucleotide sequence: TGTGCCAGCAGTTTAGGGCGGGCTGGCCTTGATGAGCAGTTCTTC. It translates to CASSLGRAGLDEQFF.

The genes are TRBV9 and TRBJ2-4; tentatively, D is TRBD1 (6 bases). The V gene lost 0 bases and the J gene lost 0 bases, with 19 bases spanning the gap. Germline assignment: CDR1 SGDLS and CDR2 YYNGEE. This CDR3 has 19 amino acids. In DNA, the CDR3 is TGTGCCAGCAGCGTAGGCCGGACAGAGGGGGTGATAGCCAAAAACATTCAGTACTTC. Translated, it gives CASSVGRTEGVIAKNIQYF.

The chain combines TRBV11-2 with TRBJ2-7; D may be TRBD1 (5 bases). The germline gives CDR1 SGHAT, CDR2 FQNNGV. With 7 bases removed from V and 2 bases from J, the gap between germline ends came to 15 bases. The CDR3 runs 14 residues. The CDR3 region is CASTIGADPYEQYF. CDR3 bases: TGTGCCAGCACGATTGGGGCAGACCCCTACGAGCAGTACTTC.

The chain combines TRBV25-1 with TRBJ2-1; D gene ambiguous. Germline V gene lookup returns CDR1 MGHDK and CDR2 SYGVNS. V was clipped by 3 bases and J by 9 bases, with 6 bases between them. The CDR3 contains 11 residues. Here the CDR3 DNA reads TGTGCCAGCAGTGATAATGGTGAGCAGTTCTTC. Protein product: CASSDNGEQFF.

J is TRBJ2-1 and V is TRBV4-1; tentative D call: TRBD2 (6 bases). The V gene's germline CDR1 is MGHRA and CDR2 YSYEKL. CDR3 size: 15 residues. Trimming removed 1 base at V and 6 bases at J, with 13 bases between. The CDR3 region is CASSQGPGVGNEQFF. The CDR3 coding sequence is TGCGCCAGCAGCCAAGGTCCGGGAGTAGGCAATGAGCAGTTCTTC.

This chain connects TRBV6-2 or TRBV6-3 to TRBJ1-1, with D possibly TRBD1 on 6 matching bases. The V end lost 0 bases, the J end lost 1 base, and 18 bases lay between the germline ends. This CDR3 is built from 18 residues. CDR1 and CDR2 from the germline V gene are MNHEY and SVGEGT. Written as DNA, the CDR3 is TGTGCCAGCAGTTACTCCGTTGCGGCGGGACATACGAACACTGAAGCTTTCTTT. It yields the protein CASSYSVAAGHTNTEAFF.

The CDR3 region is CASSFSSGEYNEQFF. The CDR3 nucleotides read TGTGCCAGCAGCTTCTCTAGCGGGGAGTACAATGAGCAGTTCTTC. The chain combines TRBV7-9 with TRBJ2-1; 9 bases map to TRBD2. The CDR3 consists of 15 residues. With V trimmed by 3 bases and J by 4 bases, 4 bases remained unmatched. Per the germline V gene, CDR1 is SEHNR and CDR2 is FQNEAQ (reference sequence).

The chain employs TRBV5-1 and TRBJ1-1, with D possibly TRBD1 on 5 matching bases. CDR1 and CDR2 (germline): SGHRS, YFSETQ. The CDR3 extends over 12 amino acids. Deletions cut 5 bases from V and 3 bases from J, with 8 bases between. CDR3 residues: CASRRGDTEAFF. As DNA, the CDR3 is TGCGCCAGCAGGCGAGGGGACACTGAAGCTTTCTTT. The full variable domain, in which reference TRBV5-1 and TRBJ1-1 provide the parts outside the CDR3, is KAGVTQTPRYLIKTRGQQVTLSCSPISGHRSVSWYQQTPGQGLQFLFEYFSETQRNKGNFPGRFSGRQFSNSRSEMNVSTLELGDSALYLCASRRGDTEAFFGQGTRLTVV.

This chain joins TRBV23-1 and TRBJ1-1; D not certain. TRBV23-1 is known as an ORF, though its function is uncertain. Trimming took 11 bases from V and 7 from J, leaving 11 bases between them. The CDR3 extends over 10 amino acids. The CDR3 sequence: CAPGGLEAFF. DNA for the CDR3: TGCGCCCCGGGCGGACTTGAAGCTTTCTTT.

V usage is TRBV5-1 and J usage is TRBJ2-7; D possibly matches TRBD1 or TRBD2 (5 bases each). The V end was cut by 3 bases, the J end by 0 bases, with 13 bases between. The CDR3 is 15 amino acids. The germline CDR1 and CDR2 sequences are SGHRS and YFSETQ. CDR3: CASSWDVGSSYEQYF. In DNA, the CDR3 is TGCGCCAGCAGCTGGGACGTCGGCTCCTCCTACGAGCAGTACTTC. Full variable domain (rest looked up from reference TRBV5-1 and TRBJ2-7): KAGVTQTPRYLIKTRGQQVTLSCSPISGHRSVSWYQQTPGQGLQFLFEYFSETQRNKGNFPGRFSGRQFSNSRSEMNVSTLELGDSALYLCASSWDVGSSYEQYFGPGTRLTVT.

This clonotype was detected only once. The V and J genes are TRBV20-1 and TRBJ2-3, with 11 nucleotides matching TRBD2. Trimming cost V 5 bases and J 5 bases; bases outside gene matches: 9. This CDR3 has 15 residues. Germline V gene sequence: CDR1 DFQATT, CDR2 SNEGSKA (reference sequence). The CDR3 nucleotides are TGCAGTGCTGGCTCGGTAGCGGGAGGGTTAGATACGCAGTATTTT. Its translation: CSAGSVAGGLDTQYF.